The TCR beta chain described here comes from a study of T cells in Graves' hyperthyroidism and ophthalmopathy. TCR beta CDR3 region amplification was performed from RNA transcripts. Researchers ran a first-round RT-PCR on the TCR CDR3 using the HTBI primer set. TCRdb itself ran the multiplex PCR reads through MiXCR, one entry per CDR3 protein. Here the sample spans hundreds of thousands of distinct CDR3 sequences, 16% being singletons. This CDR3 contains 14 residues. V lost 4 bases and J lost 4, with 10 bases in between. The TCR was taken from a woman in her 40s with Graves' ophthalmopathy. The genes are TRBV12-3 or TRBV12-4 and TRBJ1-4, with D possibly TRBD1 on 5 matching bases. The source material was blood. CDR3 DNA sequence: TGTGCCAGCAGTTCCGGGGCCCTTAATGAAAAACTGTTTTTT. It yields the protein CASSSGALNEKLFF.